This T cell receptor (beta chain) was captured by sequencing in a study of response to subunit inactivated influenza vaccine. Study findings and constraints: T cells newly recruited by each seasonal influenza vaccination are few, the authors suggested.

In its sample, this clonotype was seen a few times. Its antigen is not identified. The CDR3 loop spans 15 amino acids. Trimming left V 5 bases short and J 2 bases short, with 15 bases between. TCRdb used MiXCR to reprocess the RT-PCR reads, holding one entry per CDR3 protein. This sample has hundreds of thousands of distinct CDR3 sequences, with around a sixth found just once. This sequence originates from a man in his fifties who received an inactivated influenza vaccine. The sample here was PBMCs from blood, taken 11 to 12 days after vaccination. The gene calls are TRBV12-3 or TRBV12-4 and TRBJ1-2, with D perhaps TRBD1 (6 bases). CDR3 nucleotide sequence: TGTGCCAGCAGTGTCACAGGGTTGGGGAACTATGGCTACACCTTC. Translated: CASSVTGLGNYGYTF.